The 10 T cell receptor beta chains listed next were all sequenced from one sample in a study of T cell responses to AZD1222 COVID-19 vaccine. Assay: immunoSEQ multiplex PCR; the TCRdb copy retains only in-frame clones and omits some. The sample records roughly 150,000 clones, 80% to 95% being singletons. The starting material was peripheral blood, obtained on day 0 of AZD1222 vaccination. Every receptor here comes from an adult in good health.

The chain carries TRBV7-9 and TRBJ2-7; D perhaps matches TRBD2 (5 bases). This CDR3 comprises 16 residues. The germline CDR1 and CDR2 sequences are SEHNR and FQNEAQ (reference sequence). Trimming took 5 bases from V and 0 from J, leaving 17 bases between them. CDR3 protein: CASSPRGPTYSYEQYF. The CDR3 DNA is TGTGCCAGCAGCCCCCGAGGGCCCACCTACTCCTACGAGCAGTACTTC.

The V gene is TRBV9, the J gene TRBJ2-4, with D unclear. This CDR3 has 14 amino acids. Trimming stripped 4 bases from V and 0 bases from J, with 8 bases between. Germline V CDR1 and CDR2: SGDLS, YYNGEE. In nucleotides, the CDR3 is TGTGCCAGCAGCAGCAAAGTAGCCAAAAACATTCAGTACTTC. As protein: CASSSKVAKNIQYF.

V is TRBV12-3 or TRBV12-4 and J is TRBJ1-1; D is uncertain. The CDR3 runs 13 residues. Trimming took off 0 bases at V and 9 bases at J, with 11 bases between the two ends. Here the CDR3 DNA reads TGTGCCAGCAGTTTAGCCCGAGCGATACAAGCTTTCTTT. Amino acid sequence: CASSLARAIQAFF.

CDR3 loop: CSASQGQNYGYTF. DNA of the CDR3: TGCAGTGCTAGTCAGGGACAAAACTATGGCTACACCTTC. This chain connects TRBV20-1 to TRBJ1-2; maybe TRBD1 (6 bases). The CDR3 length is 13 residues. V lost 3 bases to trimming and J lost 2 bases, with 10 bases between them. Germline assignment: CDR1 DFQATT and CDR2 SNEGSKA (reference sequence).

The chain employs TRBV3-1 (or the pseudogene TRBV3-2) and TRBJ2-5, with 9 bases fitting TRBD2. The CDR3 covers 17 residues. The V gene end was trimmed by 0 bases and the J gene end by 4 bases; junction bases not matched to a gene: 9. The germline V gene has CDR1 LGHDT and CDR2 YNNKEL (reference sequence). The DNA for the CDR3 is TGTGCCAGCAGCCAAGAAAGGGCTAGCGGGAAGAGAGAGACCCAGTACTTC. It codes for CASSQERASGKRETQYF.

The chain recombines TRBV6-6 with TRBJ2-5, with D possibly being TRBD2 (5 bases). Trimming took 1 base from V and 5 from J, leaving 11 bases between them. The CDR3 length is 14 residues. Germline CDR1 is MNHNY and CDR2 is SVGAGI (reference sequence). This CDR3 reads CASSYYTTGETQYF. The CDR3 bases are TGTGCCAGCAGTTACTACACAACGGGGGAGACCCAGTACTTC.

The chain couples TRBV6-5 to TRBJ1-5, with 7 bases matching TRBD1. V lost 6 bases, J lost 2 bases, and 4 bases stayed unmatched. There are 14 residues in the CDR3. The germline V gene encodes CDR1 MNHEY and CDR2 SVGAGI. CDR3: CASRKGAGNQPQHF. Here the CDR3 DNA reads TGTGCCAGCAGAAAGGGGGCAGGCAATCAGCCCCAGCATTTT.

As DNA, the CDR3 is TGTGCCAGCAGCGTTGACCAGGGGGCACAGCAGTACTTC. Amino acids: CASSVDQGAQQYF. The V call is TRBV7-2, the J call TRBJ2-7; 8 bases agree with TRBD1. The CDR3 length is 13 residues. Germline V gives CDR1 SGHTA, CDR2 FQGNSA. The junction had 8 bases not matched to a gene; V was cut back by 5 bases and J by 8 bases.

The chain carries TRBV5-1 and TRBJ1-1; TRBD1 matches 9 bases. Germline trimming cut 4 bases from V and 0 bases from J; bases unmatched to any gene: 13. Germline V gives CDR1 SGHRS, CDR2 YFSETQ. The length of the CDR3 is 18 residues. The CDR3 DNA is TGCGCCAGCAGCGGAAGGACAGGGGCCCTTCTTCTGAACACTGAAGCTTTCTTT. Protein sequence: CASSGRTGALLLNTEAFF.

The chain links TRBV6-5 to TRBJ1-1; no definite D call. CDR1 and CDR2 from the germline V gene are MNHEY and SVGAGI. CDR3 length equals 14 residues. Between the trimmed V and J ends, which lost 2 bases and 1 base, there was a span of 8 bases. The CDR3 here is CASSYGRGNTEAFF. The CDR3 DNA reads TGTGCCAGCAGTTACGGTCGGGGGAACACTGAAGCTTTCTTT.